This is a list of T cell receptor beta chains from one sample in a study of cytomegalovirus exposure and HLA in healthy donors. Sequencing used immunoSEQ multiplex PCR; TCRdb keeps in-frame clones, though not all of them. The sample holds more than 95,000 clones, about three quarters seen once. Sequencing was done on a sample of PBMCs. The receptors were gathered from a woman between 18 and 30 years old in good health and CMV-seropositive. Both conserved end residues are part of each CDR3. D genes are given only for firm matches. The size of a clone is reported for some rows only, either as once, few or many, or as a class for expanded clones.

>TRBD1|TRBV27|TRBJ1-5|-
CASSPRTGGRGSNQPQHF
TGTGCCAGCAGTCCCCGGACAGGGGGCCGGGGTAGCAATCAGCCCCAGCATTTT
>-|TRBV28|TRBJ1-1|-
CASSLGGAGRRSEAFF
TGTGCCAGCAGTCTCGGGGGAGCAGGGAGGAGATCTGAAGCTTTCTTT
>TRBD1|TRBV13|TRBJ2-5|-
CASSSYRGAETQYF
TGTGCCAGCAGCTCCTACAGGGGCGCCGAGACCCAGTACTTC
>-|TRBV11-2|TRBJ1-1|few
CASSPRAAAFGTEAFF
TGTGCCAGCAGCCCCCGCGCCGCTGCTTTTGGCACTGAAGCTTTCTTT
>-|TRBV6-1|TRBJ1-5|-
CASSERDSGNQPQHF
TGTGCCAGCAGTGAACGAGACTCGGGCAATCAGCCCCAGCATTTT
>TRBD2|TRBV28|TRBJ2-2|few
CASSFGGRASGELFF
TGTGCCAGCAGTTTCGGCGGGAGGGCCTCCGGGGAGCTGTTTTTT
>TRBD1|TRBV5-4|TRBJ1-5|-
CASSPGQGSNQPQHF
TGTGCCAGCAGCCCCGGACAGGGTAGCAATCAGCCCCAGCATTTT
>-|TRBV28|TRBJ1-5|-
CASSSVRDYSNQPQHF
TGTGCCAGCAGTTCTGTGAGGGACTATAGCAATCAGCCCCAGCATTTT
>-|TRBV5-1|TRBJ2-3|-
CASSTPGTRIRTDTQYF
TGCGCCAGCAGCACGCCGGGTACTCGTATAAGAACAGATACGCAGTATTTT
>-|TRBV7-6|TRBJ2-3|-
CASSLELTGTQYF
TGTGCCAGCAGCTTAGAGCTGACAGGTACGCAGTATTTT
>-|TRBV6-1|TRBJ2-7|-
CASSARVATYEQYF
TGTGCCAGCAGTGCCCGGGTAGCTACCTACGAGCAGTACTTC
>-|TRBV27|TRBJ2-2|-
CASSMGGSNTGELFF
TGTGCCAGCAGTATGGGGGGTTCGAACACCGGGGAGCTGTTTTTT
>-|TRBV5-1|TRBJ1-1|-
CASSSEVGGASEAFF
TGCGCCAGCAGCTCGGAGGTTGGGGGGGCCTCTGAAGCTTTCTTT
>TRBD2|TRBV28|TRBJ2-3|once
CASSSPAGGTDTQYF
TGTGCCAGCAGTTCCCCGGCGGGGGGCACAGATACGCAGTATTTT
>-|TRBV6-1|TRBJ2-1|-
CASSELAESSYNEQFF
TGTGCCAGCAGTGAACTGGCGGAAAGCTCCTACAATGAGCAGTTCTTC
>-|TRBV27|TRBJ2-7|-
CASRGAGAHEQYF
TGTGCCAGTAGGGGGGCGGGAGCCCACGAGCAGTACTTC
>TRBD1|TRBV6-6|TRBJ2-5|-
CASSYRPGGAETQYF
TGTGCCAGCAGTTACCGCCCAGGGGGCGCAGAGACCCAGTACTTC
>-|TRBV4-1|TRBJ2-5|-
CASSQDGIRTTQETQYF
TGCGCCAGCAGCCAAGATGGTATTAGGACAACCCAAGAGACCCAGTACTTC
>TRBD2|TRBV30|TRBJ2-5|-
CAWSVALAGVGEQYF
TGTGCCTGGAGTGTAGCACTAGCGGGAGTAGGGGAGCAGTACTTC
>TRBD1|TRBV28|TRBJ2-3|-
CASSFPRDTLQGASLTDTQYF
TGTGCCAGCAGTTTCCCTCGGGACACCTTACAGGGGGCGAGCCTCACAGATACGCAGTATTTT
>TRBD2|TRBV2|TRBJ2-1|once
CASSSSGSGSYNEQFF
TGTGCCAGCAGTTCTAGCGGGAGTGGGTCCTACAATGAGCAGTTCTTC
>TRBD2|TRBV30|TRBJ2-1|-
CAWSTPFSGFYHEQFF
TGTGCCTGGAGTACCCCGTTTAGCGGGTTCTACCATGAGCAGTTCTTC
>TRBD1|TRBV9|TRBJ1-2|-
CASSVQGAAYGYTF
TGTGCCAGCAGCGTGCAGGGGGCGGCCTATGGCTACACCTTC
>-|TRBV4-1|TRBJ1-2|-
CASSSTGQGSYGYTF
TGCGCCAGCAGCTCTACAGGGCAGGGATCATATGGCTACACCTTC
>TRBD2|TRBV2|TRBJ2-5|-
CASMGIAGTQETQYF
TGTGCCAGCATGGGGATAGCGGGTACACAAGAGACCCAGTACTTC
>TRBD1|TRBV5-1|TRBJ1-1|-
CASSELQGGNTEAFF
TGCGCCAGCAGCGAACTACAGGGGGGTAACACTGAAGCTTTCTTT
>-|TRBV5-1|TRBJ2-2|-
CASSPGTGELFF
TGCGCCAGCAGCCCCGGTACCGGGGAGCTGTTTTTT
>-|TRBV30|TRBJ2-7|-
CAWSEGLPGLGAYEQYF
TGTGCCTGGAGTGAGGGACTCCCGGGACTGGGAGCGTACGAGCAGTACTTC
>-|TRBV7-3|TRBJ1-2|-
CASSSSPGYGYTF
TGTGCCAGCAGCTCCTCCCCGGGGTATGGCTACACCTTC
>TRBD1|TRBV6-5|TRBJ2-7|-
CASFGTGGYEQYF
TGTGCCAGTTTTGGGACAGGGGGCTACGAGCAGTACTTC
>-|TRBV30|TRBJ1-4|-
CAWKGYQAATNEKLFF
TGTGCCTGGAAAGGATACCAGGCTGCAACTAATGAAAAACTGTTTTTT
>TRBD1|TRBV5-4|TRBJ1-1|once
CATSRGQPNTEAFF
TGTGCCACCTCGAGGGGGCAGCCGAACACTGAAGCTTTCTTT
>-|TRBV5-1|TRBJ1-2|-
CASSLDSSGGGYTF
TGCGCCAGCAGCCTCGACAGCTCTGGCGGCGGCTACACCTTC
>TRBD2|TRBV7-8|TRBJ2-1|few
CASSPRTSGRVSYNEQFF
TGTGCCAGCAGCCCCCGGACTAGCGGGAGGGTGTCCTACAATGAGCAGTTCTTC
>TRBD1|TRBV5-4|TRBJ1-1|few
CASSPTGTGNVLTEAFF
TGTGCCAGCAGCCCAACCGGGACAGGGAATGTCTTGACTGAAGCTTTCTTT
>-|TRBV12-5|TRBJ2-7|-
CASGLTSGYEQYF
TGTGCTAGTGGTTTGACGTCGGGGTACGAGCAGTACTTC
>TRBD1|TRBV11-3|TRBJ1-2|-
CASSSPGQENYTF
TGTGCCAGCAGCTCTCCGGGACAGGAGAACTACACCTTC
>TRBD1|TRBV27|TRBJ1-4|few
CASSSHRGEKLFF
TGTGCCAGCAGTTCCCACAGGGGTGAAAAACTGTTTTTT
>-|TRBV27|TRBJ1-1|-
CASSFVGGKHTEAFF
TGTGCCAGCAGTTTCGTGGGGGGGAAGCACACTGAAGCTTTCTTT
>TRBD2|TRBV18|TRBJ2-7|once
CASSPSGGVSYEQYF
TGTGCCAGCTCACCGAGCGGGGGGGTCTCCTACGAGCAGTACTTC
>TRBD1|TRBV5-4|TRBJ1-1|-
CASSLLPGQGGEAFF
TGTGCCAGCAGCCTATTACCGGGACAGGGGGGTGAAGCTTTCTTT
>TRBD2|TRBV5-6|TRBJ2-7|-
CASSQAVVAGREQYF
TGTGCCAGCAGCCAGGCCGTGGTAGCGGGACGCGAGCAGTACTTC
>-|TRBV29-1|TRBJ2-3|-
CSVEYRGRGADTQCF
TGCAGCGTTGAATACAGGGGAAGGGGGGCAGATACGCAGTGTTTT
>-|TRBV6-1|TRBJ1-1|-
CASSESGRAEAFF
TGTGCCAGCAGTGAATCAGGGAGGGCTGAAGCTTTCTTT
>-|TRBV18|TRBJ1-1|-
CASSPRRGMNTEAFF
TGTGCCAGCTCACCACGCAGGGGTATGAACACTGAAGCTTTCTTT
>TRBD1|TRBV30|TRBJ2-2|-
CAWNPSRTGGTGELFF
TGTGCCTGGAACCCCTCCAGGACAGGGGGAACCGGGGAGCTGTTTTTT
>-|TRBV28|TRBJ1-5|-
CASTQTQGQPQHF
TGTGCCAGCACCCAAACCCAGGGGCAGCCCCAGCATTTT
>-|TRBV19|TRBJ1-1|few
CASSAGPRGGTEAFF
TGTGCCAGTAGTGCCGGACCAAGGGGGGGCACTGAAGCTTTCTTT
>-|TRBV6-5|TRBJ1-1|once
CASSMASGKAFF
TGTGCCAGCAGTATGGCTTCGGGGAAAGCTTTCTTT
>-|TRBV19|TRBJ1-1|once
CASSIPISNTEAFF
TGTGCCAGTAGTATCCCCATTAGTAACACTGAAGCTTTCTTT
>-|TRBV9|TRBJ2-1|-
CASSLDRTLNNEQFF
TGTGCCAGCAGCCTTGACAGAACCTTAAACAATGAGCAGTTCTTC
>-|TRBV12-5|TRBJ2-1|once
CASGLGGWGSFEQFF
TGTGCTAGTGGTTTGGGAGGATGGGGCAGTTTTGAGCAGTTCTTC
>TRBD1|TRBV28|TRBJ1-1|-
CASSLSQGTEAFF
TGTGCCAGCAGTTTATCACAGGGGACTGAAGCTTTCTTT
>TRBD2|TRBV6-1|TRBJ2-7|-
CASSLLAGEPYEQYF
TGTGCCAGCAGTCTCCTAGCGGGAGAACCCTACGAGCAGTACTTC
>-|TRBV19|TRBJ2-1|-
CASSGNGHSSYNEQFF
TGTGCCAGTAGTGGGAACGGACACAGCTCCTACAATGAGCAGTTCTTC